The following is a TCR beta chain sequence with its context. Purity above 95% was achieved in all sorted populations. The entirety of the isolated RNA underwent reverse transcription, so expressed TCRB transcripts were sequenced. TCRdb's copy holds only in-frame clones and misses some; the assay was immunoSEQ multiplex PCR. The data contain 350,000 to 450,000 clones, approximately 13% of them singletons. The data belong to a study of beta chain features in type 1 diabetes. The CDR3 has 13 amino acids. Germline V gene data show CDR1 as SNHLY and CDR2 as FYNNEI. The V end was cut by 8 bases, the J end by 2 bases, with 12 bases between.

The specimen sequenced was naive CD4+ T cells from blood. V is TRBV2 and J is TRBJ1-1; D uncertain. The source of this sequence is a man aged 25 to 40 in good health. The chain's CDR3 is CASGPGPNTEAFF. Written as DNA, the CDR3 is TGTGCCAGCGGCCCGGGCCCCAACACTGAAGCTTTCTTT.